The 20 T cell receptor beta chains below were found in one sample sequenced in a study of early T cells in non-severe SARS-CoV-2 infection. One entry per CDR3 protein, called by TCRdb with MiXCR from the 5' RACE reads. The sample contains tens of thousands of distinct CDR3 sequences, roughly an eighth of which appear only once. The sequencing sample was made of whole blood. Source of these receptors: an adult who was a healthcare worker with PCR-confirmed SARS-CoV-2 infection or an uninfected control (not recorded which).

The genes are TRBV13 and TRBJ1-1, with D uncertain. CDR3 length equals 13 residues. V was cut by 8 bases and J by 0 bases, with 10 bases left in between. From germline, CDR1 is PRHDT and CDR2 FYEKMQ (reference sequence). CDR3 residues: CASGRQVNTEAFF. The CDR3 coding sequence is TGTGCCAGCGGGAGGCAGGTGAACACTGAAGCTTTCTTT.

J is TRBJ1-1 and V is TRBV10-3; D is unresolved. Trimming took 0 bases from V and 7 from J, leaving 12 bases between them. This CDR3 has 14 amino acids. Germline CDR1 ENHRY, CDR2 SYGVKD. The CDR3 protein is CAISESIGGSEAFF. CDR3 nucleotide sequence: TGTGCCATCAGTGAGTCGATCGGCGGGAGTGAAGCTTTCTTT.

This clonotype was seen more than once but under ten times. The chain is built from TRBV2 and TRBJ2-1; TRBD2 agrees at 10 bases. J was trimmed by 14 bases and V by 6 bases; bases with no gene match: 4. The CDR3 extends over 11 amino acids. Germline V gives CDR1 SNHLY, CDR2 FYNNEI. CDR3 nucleotides: TGTGCCAGCAGACAAAGCGGGAGGGAGTTCTTC. Residues: CASRQSGREFF.

J is TRBJ1-2 and V is TRBV20-1, with 7 bases matching TRBD1. The germline V gene has CDR1 DFQATT and CDR2 SNEGSKA (reference sequence). The CDR3 has 13 residues. The ends lost 4 bases at V and 5 bases at J; junction bases unmatched: 7. CDR3: CSANRGQEYGYTF. The CDR3 region has the DNA TGCAGTGCTAACCGAGGACAGGAGTATGGCTACACCTTC.

V and J are TRBV5-5 and TRBJ2-5, with D possibly TRBD1 on 6 matching bases. Looked up from germline, CDR1 is SGHKS and CDR2 is YYEKEE (reference sequence). The CDR3 loop spans 12 amino acids. Trimming removed 3 bases from V and 5 bases from J, with 8 bases in between. In DNA form, the CDR3 reads TGTGCCAGCAGCTGGGGGCACGAGACCCAGTACTTC. This gives the protein CASSWGHETQYF.

This clonotype has ten or more counts. The chain uses TRBV20-1 and TRBJ1-6; perhaps TRBD1 as D (6 bases). Trimming left V 0 bases short and J 7 bases short, with 16 bases between. CDR3 length: 16 amino acids. Germline V CDR1 and CDR2: DFQATT, SNEGSKA (reference sequence). This CDR3 reads CSARDVQGISNSPLHF. In DNA, the CDR3 is TGCAGTGCTAGAGATGTTCAGGGGATCTCAAATTCACCCCTCCACTTT.

This clonotype was seen at least ten times. The gene calls are TRBV18 and TRBJ2-5, with D uncertain. Looked up from germline, CDR1 is KGHSH and CDR2 is LQKENI. V dropped 4 bases and J dropped 2 bases, with 8 bases sitting between them. This CDR3 comprises 13 residues. Here the CDR3 DNA reads TGTGCCAGCTCACTAGGGTCGCAAGAGACCCAGTACTTC. Residues: CASSLGSQETQYF.

This clonotype was seen ten or more times. The gene calls are TRBV7-9 and TRBJ2-7, with D possibly being TRBD2 (5 bases). Trimming cost V 0 bases and J 4 bases, with 7 bases left between them. Germline V gene data show CDR1 as SEHNR and CDR2 as FQNEAQ (reference sequence). CDR3 size: 13 residues. The CDR3 spells CASSLAGSYEQYF. The CDR3 coding sequence is TGTGCCAGCAGCTTAGCAGGGAGTTACGAGCAGTACTTC.

The V call is TRBV11-2, the J call TRBJ2-1, with no clear D. The ends were cut back, 1 base at V and 5 bases at J, with 6 bases in the middle. From germline, CDR1 is SGHAT and CDR2 FQNNGV. This CDR3 contains 13 residues. The CDR3 coding sequence is TGTGCCAGCAGCTTAGTTTTGAACAATGAGCAGTTCTTC. This gives the protein CASSLVLNNEQFF.

This clonotype showed up many times. In nucleotides, the CDR3 is TGTGCCAGCAGTGCCTATTCGGGACAGATCCAAGAGACCCAGTACTTC. Protein sequence: CASSAYSGQIQETQYF. This rearrangement joins TRBV2 to TRBJ2-5, with 7 bases aligning to TRBD1. Germline assignment: CDR1 SNHLY and CDR2 FYNNEI. Trimming took 4 bases from V and 1 from J; bases not matched to a gene: 9. This CDR3 region has 16 residues.

Only one count was recorded for this clonotype. The V call is TRBV6-6, the J call TRBJ2-3, with 11 positions matching TRBD2. J was trimmed by 5 bases and V by 8 bases; bases with no gene match: 12. This CDR3 has 16 amino acids. Germline lookup yields CDR1 MNHNY and CDR2 SVGAGI (reference sequence). The CDR3 nucleotides read TGTGCCAGCGCACAAAGACTAGCGGGGCAGATAGATACGCAGTATTTT. It encodes CASAQRLAGQIDTQYF.

This clonotype appeared many times. This chain joins TRBV20-1 and TRBJ2-1; D ambiguous. CDR3 length: 13 amino acids. CDR1 and CDR2 (germline): DFQATT, SNEGSKA (reference sequence). Trimming pared 5 bases from V and 7 bases from J, leaving 15 bases between. CDR3 nucleotides: TGCAGTGCTCGAAGTCTAGATCGGAATGAGCAGTTCTTC. Translated: CSARSLDRNEQFF.

The CDR3 protein is CASSLATDRPEQYF. The CDR3 DNA reads TGCGCCAGCAGCTTGGCCACGGACAGACCCGAGCAGTACTTC. The chain combines TRBV5-1 with TRBJ2-7; D possibly corresponds to TRBD1 (6 bases). This CDR3 has 14 residues. Between the trimmed V and J ends, which lost 0 bases and 6 bases, there was a span of 13 bases. Germline V gene sequence: CDR1 SGHRS, CDR2 YFSETQ. Combining the CDR3 with reference TRBV5-1 and TRBJ2-7 gives the whole variable domain KAGVTQTPRYLIKTRGQQVTLSCSPISGHRSVSWYQQTPGQGLQFLFEYFSETQRNKGNFPGRFSGRQFSNSRSEMNVSTLELGDSALYLCASSLATDRPEQYFGPGTRLTVT.

The rearrangement links TRBV5-6 to TRBJ1-4; D possibly corresponds to TRBD1 (6 bases). V lost 4 bases and J 7 bases, leaving 20 bases between the germline ends. This CDR3 is 16 amino acids long. Germline-derived CDR1 and CDR2 are SGHDT and YYEEEE. Here the CDR3 reads CASSPFWGAGTEKLFF. Here the CDR3 DNA reads TGTGCCAGCAGCCCCTTCTGGGGGGCAGGTACTGAAAAACTGTTTTTT.

This clonotype has at least ten counts. The CDR3 DNA follows: TGTGCCAGCAGCGGAGGCAGGGCGGCCTACGAGCAGTACTTC. Translating it yields CASSGGRAAYEQYF. V and J are TRBV3-1 and TRBJ2-7; D is possibly TRBD1 or TRBD2 (5 bases each). The CDR3 loop spans 14 amino acids. The germline CDR1 and CDR2 sequences are LGHDT and YNNKEL (reference sequence). Deletions cut 5 bases from V and 2 bases from J, with 13 bases between.

A word on this clonotype: A much bigger clone sits one base away, suggesting this may be a read error. This chain links TRBV12-3 or TRBV12-4 with TRBJ1-2, with D uncertain. V was shortened by 5 bases and J by 4 bases, with 8 bases between the two germline ends. This CDR3 has 12 residues. CDR3 in DNA: TGTGCCAGCAGTAAAAATTTCTATGGCTACACCTTC. This gives the protein CASSKNFYGYTF.

This clonotype appeared a few times. This rearrangement joins TRBV27 to TRBJ1-1; no definite D call. In germline, CDR1 is MNHEY, CDR2 SMNVEV (reference sequence). V was cut by 3 bases and J by 6 bases, with 8 bases left in between. The CDR3 totals 12 residues. This chain's CDR3 is CASSFAGSEAFF. The CDR3 DNA is TGTGCCAGCAGTTTCGCCGGCTCTGAAGCTTTCTTT.

A few counts support this clonotype. V and J are TRBV12-3 or TRBV12-4 and TRBJ2-7; 10 nucleotides match TRBD1. V lost 4 bases, J lost 3 bases, and 6 bases stayed unmatched. The CDR3 runs 15 residues. CDR3 coding DNA: TGTGCCAGCAGTTCCCAGGGACAGGGGAACTACGAGCAGTACTTC. This encodes CASSSQGQGNYEQYF.

This clonotype has only a few counts. The genes are TRBV2 and TRBJ2-1; 7 nucleotides line up with TRBD1. CDR1 is SNHLY and CDR2 is FYNNEI in the germline V gene. The V and J ends lost 5 bases and 3 bases, in that order; junction bases with no gene match: 10. The CDR3 is 16 residues long. In DNA, the CDR3 is TGTGCCAGCAGTCCCACAGGGGTGGGGTACTACAATGAGCAGTTCTTC. As protein: CASSPTGVGYYNEQFF.

The chain is built from TRBV4-1 and TRBJ2-7; D unclear. Germline CDR1 is MGHRA and CDR2 is YSYEKL. The CDR3 totals 13 residues. V lost 0 bases and J 3 bases, leaving 6 bases between the germline ends. The CDR3 DNA reads as TGCGCCAGCAGCCAAGAAAATGGCTACGAGCAGTACTTC. Amino acid sequence: CASSQENGYEQYF.